Presented here are 11 T cell receptor beta chains from one specimen sequenced in a study of blood T cell repertoires in COVID-19. TCRdb's copy holds only in-frame clones and misses some; the assay was immunoSEQ multiplex PCR. The profile shows 150,000 or so clones, about 73% of them singletons. Sequences were obtained from peripheral blood. Receptors originate from an older man with acute or convalescent COVID-19.

The chain joins TRBV6-5 to TRBJ2-1, with 7 bases matching TRBD1. V lost 6 bases and J lost 10; bases outside the gene matches: 6. In germline, CDR1 is MNHEY, CDR2 SVGAGI. This CDR3 is built from 12 residues. The CDR3 spells CASRTGSGEQFF. In DNA, the CDR3 is TGTGCCAGCAGGACAGGGTCGGGAGAGCAGTTCTTC.

This sequence joins TRBV19 and TRBJ1-5; 9 nucleotides align to TRBD1. CDR3 size: 16 residues. CDR1 and CDR2 from the germline V gene are LNHDA and SQIVND (reference sequence). J gave up 2 bases and V 3 bases, and 5 bases lay outside the gene matches. The CDR3 nucleotides read TGTGCCAGTAGTATTCTGGGACAGGGCGGCAATCAGCCCCAGCATTTT. It codes for CASSILGQGGNQPQHF.

The V call is TRBV19, the J call TRBJ2-1; 9 bases match TRBD1. V was pared by 5 bases and J by 6 bases, with 14 bases of the junction left unmatched. The germline gives CDR1 LNHDA, CDR2 SQIVND (reference sequence). CDR3 length: 17 residues. CDR3 amino acids: CASSRFPPGQGTNEQFF. The CDR3 nucleotides read TGTGCCAGTAGTCGCTTTCCACCGGGACAGGGCACCAATGAGCAGTTCTTC.

J is TRBJ2-1 and V is TRBV28; 7 positions match TRBD2. Germline values: CDR1 MDHEN, CDR2 SYDVKM. V shed 6 bases, J shed 3 bases, and the junction held 5 bases outside the gene matches. This CDR3 is 14 amino acids long. The CDR3 is CASSRGDSYNEQFF. CDR3 DNA sequence: TGTGCCAGCAGCCGGGGGGATAGCTACAATGAGCAGTTCTTC.

The chain recombines TRBV12-3 or TRBV12-4 with TRBJ2-5, with D possibly TRBD1 on 6 matching bases. With 8 bases removed from V and 3 bases from J, the gap between germline ends came to 13 bases. The CDR3 runs to 13 residues. In DNA form, the CDR3 reads TGTGCCAGCTTCCTACAGGGAGAAGAGACCCAGTACTTC. This gives the protein CASFLQGEETQYF.

The chain uses TRBV30 and TRBJ1-5; D is possibly TRBD1 (6 bases). V was cut by 2 bases and J by 7 bases, with 12 bases left in between. The CDR3 spans 13 residues. The germline CDR1 and CDR2 sequences are GTSNPN and SVGIG (reference sequence). CDR3 in DNA: TGTGCCTGGAGTACCACAGGGTACCAGCCCCAGCATTTT. It translates to CAWSTTGYQPQHF.

This chain connects TRBV5-4 to TRBJ2-2, with D possibly being TRBD1 (6 bases). Germline assignment: CDR1 SGHNT and CDR2 YYREEE (reference sequence). The CDR3 has 15 amino acids. V lost 3 bases to trimming and J lost 0 bases, with 9 bases between them. The chain's CDR3 is CASSSGHTNTGELFF. The CDR3 coding sequence is TGTGCCAGCAGCTCGGGACACACGAACACCGGGGAGCTGTTTTTT. The complete variable domain, with remaining parts taken from reference TRBV5-4 and TRBJ2-2, reads ETGVTQSPTHLIKTRGQQVTLRCSSQSGHNTVSWYQQALGQGPQFIFQYYREEENGRGNFPPRFSGLQFPNYSSELNVNALELDDSALYLCASSSGHTNTGELFFGEGSRLTVL.

This clone turned up a few times. The chain couples TRBV19 to TRBJ1-5, with 12 positions matching TRBD1. The CDR3 spans 17 residues. Germline V gene lookup returns CDR1 LNHDA and CDR2 SQIVND (reference sequence). Trimming took 6 bases from V and 6 from J; bases not matched to a gene: 12. The CDR3 loop is CASRALSGTGGFQPQHF. CDR3 nucleotide sequence: TGTGCCAGTAGGGCTCTCTCCGGGACAGGGGGCTTTCAGCCCCAGCATTTT.

This sequence joins TRBV9 and TRBJ1-2, with D uncertain. Between the trimmed V and J ends, which lost 2 bases and 2 bases, there was a span of 7 bases. From germline, CDR1 is SGDLS and CDR2 YYNGEE. The CDR3 loop spans 13 amino acids. In nucleotides, the CDR3 is TGTGCCAGCAGCGTGACACAGAACTATGGCTACACCTTC. Protein: CASSVTQNYGYTF.

V is TRBV10-3 and J is TRBJ1-5, with 7 bases aligning to TRBD1. This CDR3 has 15 residues. The J segment lost 0 bases and the V segment lost 5 bases, leaving 4 bases of the junction unmatched. Per the germline V gene, CDR1 is ENHRY and CDR2 is SYGVKD. CDR3: CAISPGTASNQPQHF. Written as DNA, the CDR3 is TGTGCCATCAGTCCCGGGACAGCTAGCAATCAGCCCCAGCATTTT.

The rearrangement links TRBV28 to TRBJ1-2; the match to TRBD1 covers 8 bases. Germline CDR1 and CDR2: MDHEN and SYDVKM. The CDR3 extends over 13 amino acids. The junction had 6 bases not matched to a gene; V was cut back by 7 bases and J by 5 bases. In DNA form, the CDR3 reads TGTGCCAGCACCGGGACAGGAACATATGGCTACACCTTC. This gives the protein CASTGTGTYGYTF.